The entry below describes one T cell receptor (beta chain). Antigen specificity is unknown. Treatment denoted: about 20 received Ad26.COV2.S at low or high dose, single or two shots; 5 received placebo; per-sample allocation not given. On day 63 after the first injection, vaccine and placebo recipients gave samples. The source of the sample is a study of Ad26.COV2.S vaccination and SARS-CoV-2 variants. Study-wide context: Doses of Ad26.COV2.S were injected into muscle once or twice, 56 days apart. Broader study findings: Breadth of non-spike TCRs did not differ between vaccinees and placebo recipients.

Libraries were prepared by immunoSEQ multiplex PCR; TCRdb keeps only in-frame clonotypes and omits some of them. The sample lists hundreds of thousands of clones, around nine tenths occurring once. The CDR3 is 14 residues long. V lost 5 bases, J lost 4 bases, and 14 bases lay in between. Germline lookup yields CDR1 MDHEN and CDR2 SYDVKM. The chain couples TRBV28 to TRBJ1-2; D might be TRBD1 (5 bases). Source: peripheral blood, taken in a trial of Ad26.COV2.S vaccine versus placebo. The source of this sequence is a person aged 18-60 years who received the Ad26.COV2.S COVID-19 vaccine or a placebo. This CDR3 is CASSATWDGYGYTF. As DNA, the CDR3 is TGTGCCAGCAGTGCGACATGGGACGGCTATGGCTACACCTTC.